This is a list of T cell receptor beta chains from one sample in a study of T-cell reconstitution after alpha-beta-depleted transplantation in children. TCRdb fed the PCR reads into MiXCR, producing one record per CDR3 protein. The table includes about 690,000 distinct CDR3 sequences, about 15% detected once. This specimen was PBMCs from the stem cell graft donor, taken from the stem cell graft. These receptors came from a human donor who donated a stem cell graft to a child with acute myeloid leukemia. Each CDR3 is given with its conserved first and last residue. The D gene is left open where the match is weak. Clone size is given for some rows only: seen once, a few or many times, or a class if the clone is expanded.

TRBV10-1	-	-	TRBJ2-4	CASIGRGAPSAKNIQYF	TGCGCCAGCATCGGCAGGGGCGCTCCTTCGGCCAAAAACATTCAGTACTTC
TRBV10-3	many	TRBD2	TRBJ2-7	CAISESTSGGYEQYF	TGTGCCATCAGTGAGTCTACTAGCGGGGGGTACGAGCAGTACTTC
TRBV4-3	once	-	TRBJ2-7	CASSQKASATGEQYF	TGCGCCAGCAGCCAAAAAGCCAGCGCGACGGGCGAGCAGTACTTC
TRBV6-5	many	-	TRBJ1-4	CASSYSRGTANEKLFF	TGTGCCAGCAGTTACTCGAGGGGCACGGCTAATGAAAAACTGTTTTTT
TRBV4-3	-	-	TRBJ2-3	CASSQQSGLAITDTQYF	TGCGCCAGCAGCCAACAGTCGGGGCTAGCGATAACAGATACGCAGTATTTT
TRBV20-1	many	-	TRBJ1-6	CSAQTSQEGSPLHF	TGCAGTGCCCAGACATCCCAGGAGGGATCACCCCTCCACTTT
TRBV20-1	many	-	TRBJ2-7	CSARGGRGSYEQYF	TGCAGTGCTAGGGGGGGGCGAGGGTCCTACGAGCAGTACTTC
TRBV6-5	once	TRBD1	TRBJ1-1	CASSYTQDRGNTEAFF	TGTGCCAGCAGTTACACCCAGGACAGGGGGAACACTGAAGCTTTCTTT
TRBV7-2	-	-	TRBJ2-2	CASSYLDRATGELFF	TGTGCCAGCAGTTACCTGGACCGAGCCACCGGGGAGCTGTTTTTT
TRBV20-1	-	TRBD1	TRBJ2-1	CSARSRDREYNEQFF	TGCAGTGCTAGATCTCGGGACAGAGAATACAATGAGCAGTTCTTC
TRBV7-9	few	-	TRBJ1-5	CASSLYGGQPQHF	TGTGCCAGCAGCTTATATGGGGGTCAGCCCCAGCATTTT
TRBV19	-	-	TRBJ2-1	CASSIVGRDTSSYNEQFF	TGTGCCAGTAGTATAGTAGGAAGGGACACAAGCTCCTACAATGAGCAGTTCTTC
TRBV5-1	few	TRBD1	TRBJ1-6	CASSWDRERYNSPLHF	TGCGCCAGCAGCTGGGACAGGGAGCGCTATAATTCACCCCTCCACTTT
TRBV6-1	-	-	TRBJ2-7	CASSETENYEQYF	TGTGCCAGCAGTGAAACAGAGAACTACGAGCAGTACTTC
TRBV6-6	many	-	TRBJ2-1	CASSDTYNEQFF	TGTGCCAGCAGTGACACGTACAATGAGCAGTTCTTC
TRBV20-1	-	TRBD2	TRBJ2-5	CSARFPAGGNLPQETQYF	TGCAGTGCTAGATTTCCAGCGGGGGGGAACTTACCCCAAGAGACCCAGTACTTC
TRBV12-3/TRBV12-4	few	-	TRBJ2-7	CASSPSRGYEQYF	TGTGCCAGCAGCCCCTCAAGGGGGTACGAGCAGTACTTC
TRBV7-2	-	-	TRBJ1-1	CASSPSGTAFTEAFF	TGTGCCAGCAGTCCCTCCGGGACGGCCTTCACTGAAGCTTTCTTT
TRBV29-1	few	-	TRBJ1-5	CSVGGIDQPQHF	TGCAGCGTTGGGGGGATTGATCAGCCCCAGCATTTT
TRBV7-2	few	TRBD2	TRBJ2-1	CASSTGGLAGEWVEQFF	TGTGCCAGCAGCACAGGGGGGCTAGCGGGAGAATGGGTGGAGCAGTTCTTC
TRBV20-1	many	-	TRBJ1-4	CSARPSGRDREKLFF	TGCAGTGCTAGGCCGTCGGGCCGAGATCGTGAAAAACTGTTTTTT
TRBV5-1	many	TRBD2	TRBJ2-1	CASSGGLAGAYNEQFF	TGCGCCAGCAGCGGGGGACTAGCGGGGGCCTACAATGAGCAGTTCTTC
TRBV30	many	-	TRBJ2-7	CAWSAGMPGYEQYF	TGTGCCTGGAGTGCGGGGATGCCCGGCTACGAGCAGTACTTC
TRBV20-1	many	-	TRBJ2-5	CSASGGTQYF	TGCAGTGCTAGTGGAGGGACCCAGTACTTC
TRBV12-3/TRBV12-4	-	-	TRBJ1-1	CASRGGARDFF	TGTGCCAGCAGGGGAGGGGCTCGGGATTTCTTT
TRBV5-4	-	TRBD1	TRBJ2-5	CASSLDRGHETQYF	TGTGCCAGCAGCTTAGACAGGGGTCATGAGACCCAGTACTTC
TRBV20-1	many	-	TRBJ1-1	CSAAGNWGTEAFF	TGCAGCGCGGCGGGGAATTGGGGCACTGAAGCTTTCTTT
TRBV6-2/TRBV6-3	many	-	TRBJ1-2	CASAKAGRRNYGYTF	TGTGCCAGCGCAAAAGCAGGGCGACGCAACTATGGCTACACCTTC
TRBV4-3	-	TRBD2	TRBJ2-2	CASSPRLSGVTGELFF	TGCGCCAGCAGCCCAAGACTTAGCGGGGTTACCGGGGAGCTGTTTTTT
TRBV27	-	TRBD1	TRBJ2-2	CASSLPGTGEHGELFF	TGTGCCAGCAGTCTCCCCGGGACAGGGGAGCACGGGGAGCTGTTTTTT
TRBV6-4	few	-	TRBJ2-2	CASSRESTGELFF	TGTGCCAGCAGTAGGGAATCCACCGGGGAGCTGTTTTTT
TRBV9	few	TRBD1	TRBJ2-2	CASSPEGAGTGELFF	TGTGCCAGCAGCCCCGAGGGGGCGGGCACCGGGGAGCTGTTTTTT
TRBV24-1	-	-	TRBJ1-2	CATSGLAGESYGYTF	TGTGCCACCAGTGGCCTGGCAGGGGAGTCATATGGCTACACCTTC
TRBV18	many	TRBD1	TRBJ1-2	CASSGTGGRSGYGYTF	TGTGCCAGCTCCGGGACAGGGGGAAGATCAGGCTATGGCTACACCTTC
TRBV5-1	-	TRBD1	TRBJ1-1	CASSLTGDEAFF	TGCGCCAGCAGCCTGACAGGGGATGAAGCTTTCTTT
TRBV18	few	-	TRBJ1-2	CASSPNPDSIYGYTF	TGTGCCAGCTCCCCTAACCCCGACAGCATCTATGGCTACACCTTC
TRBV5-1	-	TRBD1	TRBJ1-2	CASSLGDGTGYGYTF	TGCGCCAGCAGCTTGGGGGACGGGACAGGGTATGGCTACACCTTC
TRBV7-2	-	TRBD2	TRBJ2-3	CASSSPRGGPTDTQYF	TGTGCCAGCAGCAGTCCACGGGGGGGGCCCACAGATACGCAGTATTTT
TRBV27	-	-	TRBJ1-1	CASSHSTVSEAFF	TGTGCCAGCAGCCACTCGACAGTATCTGAAGCTTTCTTT
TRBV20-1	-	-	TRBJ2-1	CSARAAEGVYNEQFF	TGCAGTGCTAGAGCCGCTGAGGGGGTGTACAATGAGCAGTTCTTC
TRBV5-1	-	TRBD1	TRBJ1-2	CASSTGQANYYGYTF	TGCGCCAGCAGCACAGGACAGGCAAACTATTATGGCTACACCTTC
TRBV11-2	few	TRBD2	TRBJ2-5	CASGSGGTQYF	TGTGCCAGCGGATCGGGGGGGACCCAGTACTTC
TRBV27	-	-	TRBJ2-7	CASSLSAVNEQYF	TGTGCCAGCAGTTTATCGGCCGTCAATGAGCAGTACTTC
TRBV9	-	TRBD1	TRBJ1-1	CASSPTGQGISEAFF	TGTGCCAGCAGTCCCACAGGACAGGGGATCTCTGAAGCTTTCTTT
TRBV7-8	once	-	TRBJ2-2	CASSRRTATGELFF	TGTGCCAGCAGCCGTCGGACAGCCACCGGGGAGCTGTTTTTT
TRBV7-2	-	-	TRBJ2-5	CASSLARESQETQYF	TGTGCCAGCAGCCTAGCCAGGGAGAGTCAAGAGACCCAGTACTTC
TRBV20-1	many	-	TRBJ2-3	CSARRRTDTDTQYF	TGCAGTGCTAGGAGGCGGACGGACACAGATACGCAGTATTTT
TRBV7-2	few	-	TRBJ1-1	CASSLDVGGGYEAFF	TGTGCCAGCAGCTTAGATGTAGGAGGGGGGTATGAAGCTTTCTTT
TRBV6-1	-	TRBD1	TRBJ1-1	CASSADRTGNTEAFF	TGTGCCAGCAGCGCAGACCGGACAGGAAACACTGAAGCTTTCTTT
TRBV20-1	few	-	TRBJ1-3	CSAETSGGAGNTIYF	TGCAGTGCTGAAACCAGTGGGGGGGCTGGAAACACCATATATTTT